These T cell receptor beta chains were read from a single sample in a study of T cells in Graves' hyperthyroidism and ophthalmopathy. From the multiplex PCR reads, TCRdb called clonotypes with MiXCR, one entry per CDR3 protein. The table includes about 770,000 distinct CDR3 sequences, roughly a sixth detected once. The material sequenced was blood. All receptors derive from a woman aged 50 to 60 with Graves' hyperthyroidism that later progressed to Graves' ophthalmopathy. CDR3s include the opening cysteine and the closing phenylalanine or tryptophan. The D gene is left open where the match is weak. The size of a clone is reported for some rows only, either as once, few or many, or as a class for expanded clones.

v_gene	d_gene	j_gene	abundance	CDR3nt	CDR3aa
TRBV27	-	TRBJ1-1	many	TGTGCCAGCATCGACAGACTGAACACTGAAGCTTTCTTT	CASIDRLNTEAFF
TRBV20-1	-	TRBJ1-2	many	TGCAGTGCCATAGGGGGGTCAGAGCTCTATGGCTACACCTTC	CSAIGGSELYGYTF
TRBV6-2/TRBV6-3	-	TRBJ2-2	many	TGTGCCAGCAGTTACTCGAGGCCAGGGGTAGGCGGGGAGCTGTTTTTT	CASSYSRPGVGGELFF
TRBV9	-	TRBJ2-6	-	TGTGCCAGCAGCGTAGTTACGGATTCCCCCCCTGGGGCCAACGTCCTGACTTTC	CASSVVTDSPPGANVLTF
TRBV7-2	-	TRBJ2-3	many	TGTGCCAGCAGCTTAGCGCGAGGCGACGGTAGCACAGATACGCAGTATTTT	CASSLARGDGSTDTQYF
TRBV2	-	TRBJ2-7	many	TGTGCCAGCCACGATCCCGGAATGAGGGACGAGCAGTACTTC	CASHDPGMRDEQYF
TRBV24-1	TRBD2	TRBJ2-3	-	TGTGCCACCAGTGATTTTCTAGCGGGGGACACAGATACGCAGTATTTT	CATSDFLAGDTDTQYF
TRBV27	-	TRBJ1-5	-	TGTGCCAGCAGTTTAAGGGAATATAGCAATCAGCCCCAGCATTTT	CASSLREYSNQPQHF
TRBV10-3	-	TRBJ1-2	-	TGTGCCATCAGTGAGCCCTACAGGGATGGCTACACCTTC	CAISEPYRDGYTF
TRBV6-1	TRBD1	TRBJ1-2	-	TGTCTGCTAACAGGGGATTCTAACTATGGCTACACCTTC	CLLTGDSNYGYTF
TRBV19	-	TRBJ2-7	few	TGTGCCAGTAGTATCAATCCGGGACCCTACGAGCAGTACTTC	CASSINPGPYEQYF
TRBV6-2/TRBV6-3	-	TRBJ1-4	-	TGTGCCAGCAGTGAAGCGGGGGGTCCAACTAATGAAAAACTGTTTTTT	CASSEAGGPTNEKLFF
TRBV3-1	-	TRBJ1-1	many	TGTGCCAGCAGCCAAGAAGACGGGAGTAATGAAGCTTTCTTT	CASSQEDGSNEAFF
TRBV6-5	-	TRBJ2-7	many	TGTGCCAGCAGTTACTCGATAGGAGGCAGGGCTTACGAGCAGTACTTC	CASSYSIGGRAYEQYF
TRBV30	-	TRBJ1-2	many	TGTGCCTGGAGTCGTAACGGGGTAAAGGGCTACACCTTC	CAWSRNGVKGYTF
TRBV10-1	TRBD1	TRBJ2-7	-	TGCGCCAGTTCCTCGGGACAGGGCGACGAGCAGTACTTC	CASSSGQGDEQYF
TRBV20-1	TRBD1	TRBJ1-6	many	TGCAGTGCTGGGATCAGGGGGCGACCTGAGAATTCACCCCTCCACTTT	CSAGIRGRPENSPLHF
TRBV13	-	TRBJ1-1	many	TGTGCCAGCAGCTTAGAGGGACGGGTGAACACTGAAGCTTTCTTT	CASSLEGRVNTEAFF
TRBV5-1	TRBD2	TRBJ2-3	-	TGCGCCAGCAGCATACCTAGCGGGGGGGCGGCAGATACGCAGTATTTT	CASSIPSGGAADTQYF
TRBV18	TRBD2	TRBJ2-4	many	TGTGCCAGCTCACCGTCGGGGGGTCGTGCCAAAAACATTCAGTACTTC	CASSPSGGRAKNIQYF
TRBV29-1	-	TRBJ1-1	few	TGCAGCGTTGAAGGGACGGTGGGAACTGAAGCTTTCTTT	CSVEGTVGTEAFF
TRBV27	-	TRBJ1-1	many	TGTGCCAGCAGTTTGGGCGTGTTGGACACTGAAGCTTTCTTT	CASSLGVLDTEAFF
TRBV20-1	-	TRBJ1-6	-	TGCAGTGCTAGAGAGAACTGGGCAGAACCCCAATATCCGTTCCTCAGCTCCTATAATTCACCCCTCCACTTT	CSARENWAEPQYPFLSSYNSPLHF
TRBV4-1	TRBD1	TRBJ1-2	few	TGCGCCAGCAGCCAGGGACAGGTGATACCTTATGGCTACACCTTC	CASSQGQVIPYGYTF
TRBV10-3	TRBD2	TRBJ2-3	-	TGTGCCATCAGTGATAGGAGCGGGGGGGCCAAAGATACGCAGTATTTT	CAISDRSGGAKDTQYF
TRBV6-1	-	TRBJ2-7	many	TGTGCCAGCGGGACCTACGAGCAGTACTTC	CASGTYEQYF
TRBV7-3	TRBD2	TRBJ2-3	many	TGTGCCAGCAGCCGAGGGACTAGCGGATTCACAGATACGCAGTATTTT	CASSRGTSGFTDTQYF
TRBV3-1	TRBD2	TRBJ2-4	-	TGTGCCAGCAGCCGGAAAGCGGGGGGAAAAAACATTCAGTACTTC	CASSRKAGGKNIQYF
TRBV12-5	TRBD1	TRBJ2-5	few	TGTGCTAGTGGTTCCGGGACAGACCAAGAGACCCAGTACTTC	CASGSGTDQETQYF
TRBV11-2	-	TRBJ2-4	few	TGTGCCAGCAGCTCACCAAGGGGGTTGGGGGGCAATCTGAATAGGGCCAAAAACATTCAGTACTTC	CASSSPRGLGGNLNRAKNIQYF
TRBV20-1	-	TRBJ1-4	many	TGCAGTGCTAGAGAACGGCAGCCGGTTAATGAAAAACTGTTTTTT	CSARERQPVNEKLFF
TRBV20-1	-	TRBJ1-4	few	TGCAGTGCTAGTCGGCGGCAGAACGGGGAAAAACTGTTTTTT	CSASRRQNGEKLFF
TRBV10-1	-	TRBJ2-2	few	TGCGCCAGCAGTGAGCCGCCCGGTCGTGACGGCGGGTCCGGGGAGCTGTTTTTT	CASSEPPGRDGGSGELFF
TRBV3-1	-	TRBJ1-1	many	TGTGCCAGCAGCCGGGTCCTCAGCACTGAAGCTTTCTTT	CASSRVLSTEAFF
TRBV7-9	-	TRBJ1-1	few	TGTGCCAGCAGCTTAAACTTCCTCGGGACTGAAGCTTTCTTT	CASSLNFLGTEAFF
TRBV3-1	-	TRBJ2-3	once	TGTGCCAGCAGCCAAACGGAACAGGGCAATCAGCCCCAGTATTTT	CASSQTEQGNQPQYF
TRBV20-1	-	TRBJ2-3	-	TGCAGTGCTAGAGCGTCCGCAGATACGCAGTATTTT	CSARASADTQYF
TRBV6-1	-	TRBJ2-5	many	TGTGCCAGCAGATACGCCTTCGGGGCGAAAGAGACCCAGTACTTC	CASRYAFGAKETQYF
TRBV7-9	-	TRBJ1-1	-	TGTGCCAGCAGCTTAGACCTACAGGGAGGAACCGAAGCTTTCTTT	CASSLDLQGGTEAFF
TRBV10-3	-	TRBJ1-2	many	TGTGCCATCAGCCGGGGACGGGACGACGGCTACACCTTC	CAISRGRDDGYTF
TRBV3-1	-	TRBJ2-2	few	TGTGCCAGCAGCCAACGGGACATTCGAGCCGGGGAGCTGTTTTTT	CASSQRDIRAGELFF
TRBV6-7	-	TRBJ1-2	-	TGTGCCAGCAGTTCACAGACACGGGAGAACTATGGCTACACCTTC	CASSSQTRENYGYTF
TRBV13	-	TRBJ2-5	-	TGTGCCAGCTCCGGCAGGTCCAGTAAAGAGACCCAGTACTTC	CASSGRSSKETQYF
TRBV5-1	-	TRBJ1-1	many	TGCGCCAGCAGCTTGGTGGTCAGTCAGGGAACTGAAGCTTTCTTT	CASSLVVSQGTEAFF
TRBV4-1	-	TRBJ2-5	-	TGCGCCAGCAGGTCGACAGGAGGAGAGACCCAGTACTTC	CASRSTGGETQYF
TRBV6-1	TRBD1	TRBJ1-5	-	TGTGCCAGCACAGGACAGGTGGGGATGCCCCAGCATTTT	CASTGQVGMPQHF
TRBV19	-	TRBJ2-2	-	TGTGCCAGTAGCCCGATCCTTACCCAGGGAATCAGGGGCGGGGAGCTGTTTTTT	CASSPILTQGIRGGELFF
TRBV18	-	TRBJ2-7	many	TGTGCCAGCTCACCTCCGGGCAGCAATGCCTACGAGCAGTACTTC	CASSPPGSNAYEQYF
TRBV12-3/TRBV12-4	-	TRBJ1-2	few	TGTGCCAGCAGTTTGGAGAATGGCTACACCTTC	CASSLENGYTF
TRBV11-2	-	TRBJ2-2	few	TGTGCCAGCAGCCCCACCAATGACCGTACCGGGGAGCTGTTTTTT	CASSPTNDRTGELFF
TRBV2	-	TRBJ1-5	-	TGTGCCAGCAGTGCCGGACGCACTCGGGGCAATCAGCCCCAGCATTTT	CASSAGRTRGNQPQHF
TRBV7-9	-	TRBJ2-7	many	TGTGCCAGCAGCTTACAGGACAGAGATTACGAGCAGTACTTC	CASSLQDRDYEQYF
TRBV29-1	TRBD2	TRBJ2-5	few	TGCAGCGTTCCCACTAGCGGGCGGGGAGAGACCCAGTACTTC	CSVPTSGRGETQYF